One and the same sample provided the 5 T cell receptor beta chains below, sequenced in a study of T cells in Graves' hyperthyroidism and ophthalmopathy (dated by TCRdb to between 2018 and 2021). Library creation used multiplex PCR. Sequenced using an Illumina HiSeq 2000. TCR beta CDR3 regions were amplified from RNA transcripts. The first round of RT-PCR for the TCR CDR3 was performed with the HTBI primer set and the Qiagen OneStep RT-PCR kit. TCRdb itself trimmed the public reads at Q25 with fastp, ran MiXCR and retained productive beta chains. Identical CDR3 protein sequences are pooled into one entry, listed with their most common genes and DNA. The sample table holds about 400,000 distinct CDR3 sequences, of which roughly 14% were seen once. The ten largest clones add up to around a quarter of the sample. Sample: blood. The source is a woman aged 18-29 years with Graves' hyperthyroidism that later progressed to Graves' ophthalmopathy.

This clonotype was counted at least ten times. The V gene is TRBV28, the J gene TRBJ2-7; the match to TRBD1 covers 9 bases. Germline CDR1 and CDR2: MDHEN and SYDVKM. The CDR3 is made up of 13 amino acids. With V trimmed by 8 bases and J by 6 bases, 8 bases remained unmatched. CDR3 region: CASLQGARSEQYF. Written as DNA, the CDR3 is TGTGCCAGCCTACAGGGGGCGCGGTCCGAGCAGTACTTC. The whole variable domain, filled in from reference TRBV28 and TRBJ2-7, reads DVKVTQSSRYLVKRTGEKVFLECVQDMDHENMFWYRQDPGLGLRLIYFSYDVKMKEKGDIPEGYSVSREKKERFSLILESASTNQTSMYLCASLQGARSEQYFGPGTRLTVT.

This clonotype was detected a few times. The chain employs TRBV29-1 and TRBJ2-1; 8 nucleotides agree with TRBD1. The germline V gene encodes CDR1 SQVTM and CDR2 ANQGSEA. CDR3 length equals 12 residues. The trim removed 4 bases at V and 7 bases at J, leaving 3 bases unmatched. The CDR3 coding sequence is TGCAGCGTTGCAGGGGGCCCTAATGAGCAGTTCTTC. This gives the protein CSVAGGPNEQFF.

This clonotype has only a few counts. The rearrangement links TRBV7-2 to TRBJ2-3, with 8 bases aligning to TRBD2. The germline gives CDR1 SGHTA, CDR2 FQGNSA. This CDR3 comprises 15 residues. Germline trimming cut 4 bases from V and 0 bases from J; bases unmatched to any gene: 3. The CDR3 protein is CASSYSGTSTDTQYF. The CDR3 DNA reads TGTGCCAGCAGCTATAGCGGGACTAGCACAGATACGCAGTATTTT.

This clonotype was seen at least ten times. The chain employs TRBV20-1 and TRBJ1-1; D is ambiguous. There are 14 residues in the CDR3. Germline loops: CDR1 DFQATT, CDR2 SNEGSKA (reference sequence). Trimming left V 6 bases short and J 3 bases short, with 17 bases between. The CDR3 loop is CSATSMGVDTEAFF. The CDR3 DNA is TGCAGTGCCACCTCGATGGGAGTGGACACTGAAGCTTTCTTT.

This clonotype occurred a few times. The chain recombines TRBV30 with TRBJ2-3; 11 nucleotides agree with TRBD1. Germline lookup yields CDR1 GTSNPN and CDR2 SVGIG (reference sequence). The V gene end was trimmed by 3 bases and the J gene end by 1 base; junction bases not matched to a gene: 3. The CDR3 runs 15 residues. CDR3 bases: TGTGCCTGGAGACGGACAGGGGGCGGCACAGATACGCAGTATTTT. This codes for CAWRRTGGGTDTQYF.